This TCR beta chain originates from a study of blood T cells in healthy people across ages. Regarding the study as a whole: More naive CD4+ cells and higher diversity were found in long-lived than in aged donors.

Combining a sample-barcoded 5' primer with a J-beta primer mix, a second PCR ran for roughly 7 to 12 cycles. Each cDNA molecule carried a tag from a template-switch adaptor that contained 12 random nucleotides. TCRdb itself ran the 5' RACE reads through MiXCR, one entry per CDR3 protein. Among fewer than 1 million distinct CDR3 sequences, around 45% were seen once, and the ten largest hold roughly 18%. A word on this clonotype: Its cognate antigen is unknown.

Input material: blood. This TCR was sampled from a man aged 60 to 75 in good health.

In nucleotides, the CDR3 is TGCAGCACAGCCGGGGAAAATAGGGCAGATACGCAGTATTTT. Translated: CSTAGENRADTQYF. The chain carries TRBV29-1 and TRBJ2-3, with D perhaps TRBD2 (5 bases). CDR3 length: 14 residues. The germline gives CDR1 SQVTM, CDR2 ANQGSEA. V lost 8 bases, J lost 4 bases, and 19 bases lay in between.